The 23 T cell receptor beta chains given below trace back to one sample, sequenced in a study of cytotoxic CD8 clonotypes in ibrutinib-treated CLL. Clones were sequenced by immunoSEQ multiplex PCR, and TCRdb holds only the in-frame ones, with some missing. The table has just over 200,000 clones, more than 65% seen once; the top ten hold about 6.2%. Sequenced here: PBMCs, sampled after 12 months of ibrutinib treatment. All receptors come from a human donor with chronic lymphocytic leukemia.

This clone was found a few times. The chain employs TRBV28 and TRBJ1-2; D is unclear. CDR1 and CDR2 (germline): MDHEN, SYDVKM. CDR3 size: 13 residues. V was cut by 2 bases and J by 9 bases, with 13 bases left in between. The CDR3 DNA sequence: TGTGCCAGCAGTTTAGGGATAAGAGGGAGCTACACCTTC. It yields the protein CASSLGIRGSYTF.

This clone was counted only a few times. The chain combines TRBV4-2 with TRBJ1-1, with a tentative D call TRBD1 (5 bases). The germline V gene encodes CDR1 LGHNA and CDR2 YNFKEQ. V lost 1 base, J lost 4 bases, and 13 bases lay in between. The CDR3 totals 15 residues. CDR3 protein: CASSQVRGLGTEAFF. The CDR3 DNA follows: TGTGCCAGCAGCCAAGTCCGGGGGTTGGGCACTGAAGCTTTCTTT.

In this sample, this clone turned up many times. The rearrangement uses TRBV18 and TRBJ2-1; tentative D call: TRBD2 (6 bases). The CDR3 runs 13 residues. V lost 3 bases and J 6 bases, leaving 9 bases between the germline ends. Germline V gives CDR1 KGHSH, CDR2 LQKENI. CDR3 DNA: TGTGCCAGCTCACCGGGACTCGTCAATGAGCAGTTCTTC. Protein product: CASSPGLVNEQFF. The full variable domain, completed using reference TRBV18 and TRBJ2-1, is NAGVMQNPRHLVRRRGQEARLRCSPMKGHSHVYWYRQLPEEGLKFMVYLQKENIIDESGMPKERFSAEFPKEGPSILRIQQVVRGDSAAYFCASSPGLVNEQFFGPGTRLTVL.

DNA for the CDR3: TGTGCCAGCAGTGGAGTCAGCTCTGGAAACACCATATATTTT. Its protein is CASSGVSSGNTIYF. The gene calls are TRBV6-5 and TRBJ1-3; D is unclear. The CDR3 spans 14 residues. Trimming cost V 5 bases and J 0 bases, with 8 bases left between them. CDR1 is MNHEY and CDR2 is SVGAGI in the germline V gene.

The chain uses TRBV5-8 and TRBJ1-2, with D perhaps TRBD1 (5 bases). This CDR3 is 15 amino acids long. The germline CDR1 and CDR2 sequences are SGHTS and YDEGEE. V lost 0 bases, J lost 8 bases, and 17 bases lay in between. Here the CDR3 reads CASSLGNRGSEGYTF. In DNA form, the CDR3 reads TGTGCCAGCAGCTTGGGGAATCGGGGGTCTGAGGGCTACACCTTC.

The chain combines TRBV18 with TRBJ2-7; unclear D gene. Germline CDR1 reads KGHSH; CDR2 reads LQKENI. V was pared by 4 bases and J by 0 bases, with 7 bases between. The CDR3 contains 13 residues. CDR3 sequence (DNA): TGTGCCAGCTCACTTCCGAGCTCCTACGAGCAGTACTTC. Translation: CASSLPSSYEQYF.

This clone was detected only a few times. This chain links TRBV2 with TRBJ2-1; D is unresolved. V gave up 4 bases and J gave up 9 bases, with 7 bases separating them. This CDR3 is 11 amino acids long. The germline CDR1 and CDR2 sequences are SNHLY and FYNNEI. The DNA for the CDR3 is TGTGCCAGCAGTGCGGTGACTGAGCAGTTCTTC. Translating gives CASSAVTEQFF.

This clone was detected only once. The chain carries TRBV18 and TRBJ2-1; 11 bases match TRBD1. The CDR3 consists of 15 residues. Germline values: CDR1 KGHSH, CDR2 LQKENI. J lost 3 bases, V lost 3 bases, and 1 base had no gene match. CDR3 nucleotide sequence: TGTGCCAGCTCACCCGGGACAGGGGGCTACAATGAGCAGTTCTTC. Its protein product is CASSPGTGGYNEQFF.

The CDR3 DNA reads as TGCAGCGTCCCGGGACAGCGACTAGCGGGAGCCTACAATGAGCAGTTCTTC. Encoded protein: CSVPGQRLAGAYNEQFF. The genes are TRBV29-1 and TRBJ2-1; 12 nucleotides align to TRBD2. CDR1 is SQVTM, CDR2 ANQGSEA, per germline. J was trimmed by 2 bases and V by 6 bases; bases with no gene match: 11. The CDR3 is 17 residues long.

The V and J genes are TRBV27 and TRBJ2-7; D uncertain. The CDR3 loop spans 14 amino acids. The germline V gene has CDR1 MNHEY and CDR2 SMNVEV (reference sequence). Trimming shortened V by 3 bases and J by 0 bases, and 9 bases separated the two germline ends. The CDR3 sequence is CASSFTSGSYEQYF. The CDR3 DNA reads TGTGCCAGCAGTTTCACCTCGGGCTCCTACGAGCAGTACTTC.

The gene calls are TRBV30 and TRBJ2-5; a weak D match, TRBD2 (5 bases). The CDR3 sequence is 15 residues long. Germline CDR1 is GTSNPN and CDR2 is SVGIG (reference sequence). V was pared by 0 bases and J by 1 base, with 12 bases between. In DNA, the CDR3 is TGTGCCTGGAGTGTACTATTAACTAGCCAAGAGACCCAGTACTTC. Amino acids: CAWSVLLTSQETQYF.

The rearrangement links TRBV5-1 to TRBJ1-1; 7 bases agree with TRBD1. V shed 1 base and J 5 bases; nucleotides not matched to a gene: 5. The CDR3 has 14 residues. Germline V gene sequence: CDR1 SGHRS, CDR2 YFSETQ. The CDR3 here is CASSLRQGQTEAFF. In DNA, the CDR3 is TGCGCCAGCAGCTTGAGACAGGGTCAAACTGAAGCTTTCTTT. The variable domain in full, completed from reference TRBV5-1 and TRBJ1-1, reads KAGVTQTPRYLIKTRGQQVTLSCSPISGHRSVSWYQQTPGQGLQFLFEYFSETQRNKGNFPGRFSGRQFSNSRSEMNVSTLELGDSALYLCASSLRQGQTEAFFGQGTRLTVV.

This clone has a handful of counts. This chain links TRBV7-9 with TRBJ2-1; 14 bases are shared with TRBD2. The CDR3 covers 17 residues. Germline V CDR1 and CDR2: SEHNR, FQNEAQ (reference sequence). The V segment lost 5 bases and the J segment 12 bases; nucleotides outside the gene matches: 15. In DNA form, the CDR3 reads TGTGCCAGCAGCCCTGGACTAGCGGGAGGTGTGGGGGAGGGGCAGTTCTTC. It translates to CASSPGLAGGVGEGQFF. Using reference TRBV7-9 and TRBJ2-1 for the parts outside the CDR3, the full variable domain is DTGVSQNPRHKITKRGQNVTFRCDPISEHNRLYWYRQTLGQGPEFLTYFQNEAQLEKSRLLSDRFSAERPKGSFSTLEIQRTEQGDSAMYLCASSPGLAGGVGEGQFFGPGTRLTVL.

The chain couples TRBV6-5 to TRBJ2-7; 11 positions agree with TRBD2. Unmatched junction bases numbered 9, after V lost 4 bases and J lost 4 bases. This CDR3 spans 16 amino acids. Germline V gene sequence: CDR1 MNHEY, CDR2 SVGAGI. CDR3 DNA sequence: TGTGCCAGCAGTTTCCTTAGCGGGAGGGCCCAATACGAGCAGTACTTC. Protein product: CASSFLSGRAQYEQYF.

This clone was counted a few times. The CDR3 loop is CASSESRLGQTSSYEQYF. CDR3 coding DNA: TGTGCCAGCAGTGAATCCAGGTTGGGACAGACAAGCTCCTACGAGCAGTACTTC. This chain connects TRBV2 to TRBJ2-7, with 7 positions matching TRBD1. CDR1 SNHLY and CDR2 FYNNEI come from the germline V gene. J was trimmed by 0 bases and V by 2 bases; bases with no gene match: 13. This CDR3 has 18 amino acids. Full variable domain (rest looked up from reference TRBV2 and TRBJ2-7): EPEVTQTPSHQVTQMGQEVILRCVPISNHLYFYWYRQILGQKVEFLVSFYNNEISEKSEIFDDQFSVERPDGSNFTLKIRSTKLEDSAMYFCASSESRLGQTSSYEQYFGPGTRLTVT.

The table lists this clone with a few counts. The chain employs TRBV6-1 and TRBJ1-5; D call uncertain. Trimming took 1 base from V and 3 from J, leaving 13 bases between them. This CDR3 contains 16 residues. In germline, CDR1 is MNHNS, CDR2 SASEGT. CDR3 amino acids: CASSEDPRINNQPQHF. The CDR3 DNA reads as TGTGCCAGCAGTGAAGACCCCAGGATCAACAATCAGCCCCAGCATTTT.

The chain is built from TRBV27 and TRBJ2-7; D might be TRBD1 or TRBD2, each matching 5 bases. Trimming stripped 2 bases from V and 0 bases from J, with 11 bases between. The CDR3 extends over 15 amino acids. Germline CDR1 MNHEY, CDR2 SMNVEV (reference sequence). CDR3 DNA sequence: TGTGCCAGCAGTTTAGGGGGTTTCAACTCCTACGAGCAGTACTTC. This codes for CASSLGGFNSYEQYF.

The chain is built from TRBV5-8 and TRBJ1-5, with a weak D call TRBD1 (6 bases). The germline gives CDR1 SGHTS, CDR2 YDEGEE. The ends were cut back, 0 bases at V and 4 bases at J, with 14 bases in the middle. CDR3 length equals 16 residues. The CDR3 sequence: CASSLDLGGANQPQHF. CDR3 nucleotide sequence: TGTGCCAGCAGCTTGGATCTGGGGGGGGCTAATCAGCCCCAGCATTTT.

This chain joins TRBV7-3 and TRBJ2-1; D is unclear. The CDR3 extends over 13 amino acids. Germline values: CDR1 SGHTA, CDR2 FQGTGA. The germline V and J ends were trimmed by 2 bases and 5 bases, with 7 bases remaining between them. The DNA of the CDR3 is TGTGCCAGCAGCTTACTGGTAAACAATGAGCAGTTCTTC. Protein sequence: CASSLLVNNEQFF.

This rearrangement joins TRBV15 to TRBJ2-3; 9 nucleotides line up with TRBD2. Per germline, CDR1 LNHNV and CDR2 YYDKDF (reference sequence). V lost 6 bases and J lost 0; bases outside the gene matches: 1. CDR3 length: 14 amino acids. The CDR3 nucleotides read TGTGCCACCAGTGCGGGGGGGAGCACAGATACGCAGTATTTT. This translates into CATSAGGSTDTQYF.

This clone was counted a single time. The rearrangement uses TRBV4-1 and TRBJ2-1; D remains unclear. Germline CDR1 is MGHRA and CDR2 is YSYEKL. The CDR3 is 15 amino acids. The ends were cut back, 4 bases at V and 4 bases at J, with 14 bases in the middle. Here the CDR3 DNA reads TGCGCCAGCAGCCGAGGAGAGGCCCCTTACAATGAGCAGTTCTTC. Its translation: CASSRGEAPYNEQFF.

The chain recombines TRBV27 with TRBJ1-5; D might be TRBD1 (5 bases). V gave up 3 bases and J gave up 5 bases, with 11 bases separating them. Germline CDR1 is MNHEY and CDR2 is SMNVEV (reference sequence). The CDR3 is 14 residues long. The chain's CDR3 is CASSLQGRYQPQHF. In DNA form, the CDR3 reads TGTGCCAGCAGTTTGCAGGGCCGTTATCAGCCCCAGCATTTT.

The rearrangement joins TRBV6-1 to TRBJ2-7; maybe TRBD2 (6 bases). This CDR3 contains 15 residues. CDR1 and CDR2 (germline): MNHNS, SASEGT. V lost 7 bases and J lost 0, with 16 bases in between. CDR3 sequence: CASTRGGDSSYEQYF. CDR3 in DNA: TGTGCCAGCACTCGGGGAGGAGACAGCTCCTACGAGCAGTACTTC.